This paragraph reports one T cell receptor beta chain. Its matching antigen is unknown. This record belongs to a study of T cells in women clearing cervical HPV infection. Study-wide context: For cases, blood was sampled a median around 150 days after lesion detection, interquartile range about 90 to 230 days.

Clones were read by immunoSEQ multiplex PCR, and TCRdb kept only the in-frame ones, dropping some. Here the sample table reports some 40,000 clones. Overall study results and limits: CIN3+ cases had significantly higher TCR repertoire richness than controls, but evenness did not differ.

The sample was blood buffy coat. The TCR sequence derives from a woman aged 18-69 years with a cervical HPV16 infection that either progressed to CIN3+ or cleared (not recorded which).

The covered CDR3 bases are TGTGCCAGCAGTGAGGCAGGAGTACGCGGC. Residues: CASSEAGVRG. The full CDR3 protein reads CASSEAGVRGYTF. The genes are TRBV6-1 and TRBJ1-2; D gene ambiguous. The CDR3 goes on 3 residues after the read ends, and that part is filled in from the germline J gene. The CDR3 is made up of 13 amino acids. Germline assignment: CDR1 MNHNS and CDR2 SASEGT.